This T cell receptor beta chain was identified in a study of beta chain features in type 1 diabetes. Study results and caveats: Patients' naive, central memory and Treg TCRB repertoires seemed closer to one another than those of healthy donors.

A remark on this clone: Its antigen is as yet unknown.

Germline CDR1 is SQVTM and CDR2 is ANQGSEA. V lost 6 bases and J 6 bases, leaving 9 bases between the germline ends. The CDR3 length is 11 residues. The entirety of the isolated RNA underwent reverse transcription, so expressed TCRB transcripts were sequenced. Sequencing used immunoSEQ multiplex PCR; TCRdb keeps in-frame clones, though not all of them. In the table there are around 500,000 clones, approximately 10% of which are singletons. The chain combines TRBV29-1 with TRBJ1-5; D remains unclear. The material sequenced was naive CD4+ T cells from blood. This receptor was identified in a woman under 30 in good health. CDR3 in DNA: TGCAGCGTCGGTGATACTCAGCCCCAGCATTTT. Its translation: CSVGDTQPQHF.